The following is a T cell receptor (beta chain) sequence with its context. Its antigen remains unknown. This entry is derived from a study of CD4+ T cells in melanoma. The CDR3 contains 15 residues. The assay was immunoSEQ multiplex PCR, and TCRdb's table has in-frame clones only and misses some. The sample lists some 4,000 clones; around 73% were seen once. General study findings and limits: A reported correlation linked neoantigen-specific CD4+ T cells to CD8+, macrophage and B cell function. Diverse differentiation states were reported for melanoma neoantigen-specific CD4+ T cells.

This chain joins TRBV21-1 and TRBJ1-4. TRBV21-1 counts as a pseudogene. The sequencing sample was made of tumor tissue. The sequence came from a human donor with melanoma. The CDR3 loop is CASSSGLVPNEKLFF. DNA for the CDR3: TGTGCCAGCAGCTCGGGGTTGGTACCTAATGAAAAACTGTTTTTT.